This entry lists 25 T cell receptor beta chains sequenced from one sample in a study of CD8 T cells in ankylosing spondylitis. Broader study findings: Apparently characteristic of ankylosing spondylitis blood was a TCR beta motif (about 8 highly homologous variants).

TCRdb reprocessed the 5' RACE reads via MiXCR and lists one record per CDR3 protein. The sample shows approximately 500,000 distinct CDR3 sequences, roughly 13% of them seen only once. No cognate antigen is known for these TCRs. Sequencing was done on a sample of blood, either unsorted or a sorted T cell fraction (not recorded which). Source of these receptors: a male donor with ankylosing spondylitis.

The sample holds many counts of this clonotype. V usage is TRBV12-3 or TRBV12-4 and J usage is TRBJ1-6; D uncertain. This CDR3 spans 14 amino acids. The V end was cut by 5 bases, the J end by 7 bases, with 12 bases between. CDR3 in amino acids: CASSKESGNSPLHF. In DNA, the CDR3 is TGTGCCAGCAGTAAAGAATCGGGCAATTCACCCCTCCACTTT.

As concerns this clonotype: An end of the junction does not agree with germline; a read error may underlie this. This chain uses TRBV4-2 with TRBJ2-7, with D unclear. The CDR3 extends over 15 amino acids. Germline lookup yields CDR1 LGHNA and CDR2 YNFKEQ. The CDR3 DNA sequence: TGTGCCAGCAGCCAAGAAAGGACCCCGTCCCACGAGCGGTACTTC. This codes for CASSQERTPSHERYF.

This clonotype was counted between two and nine times. This chain uses TRBV5-6 with TRBJ1-5, with D possibly matching TRBD1 (5 bases). CDR1 and CDR2 (germline): SGHDT, YYEEEE. The length of the CDR3 is 16 residues. The V and J ends lost 0 bases and 5 bases respectively, with 15 bases between them. CDR3 bases: TGTGCCAGCAGCTTGGCCGGAGCAGGGCTTGATCAGCCCCAGCATTTT. It translates to CASSLAGAGLDQPQHF.

This clonotype was found a few times. The chain is built from TRBV5-1 and TRBJ2-1, with 9 bases lining up with TRBD2. CDR3 length: 15 residues. Germline V gene data show CDR1 as SGHRS and CDR2 as YFSETQ. V lost 8 bases, J lost 7 bases, and 13 bases stayed unmatched. For the CDR3, the DNA is TGCGCCAGTAGCCCAGCGGGAGGAGGAAGTAATGAGCAGTTCTTC. Translating gives CASSPAGGGSNEQFF.

This clonotype has a handful of counts. This rearrangement joins TRBV7-8 to TRBJ1-4; TRBD1 might be the D (6 bases). The germline gives CDR1 SGHVS, CDR2 FQNEAQ. This CDR3 is 12 amino acids long. Trimming left V 8 bases short and J 7 bases short, with 11 bases between. CDR3 sequence reads: CASGRGSEKLFF. CDR3 nucleotides: TGTGCCAGCGGAAGGGGGAGTGAAAAACTGTTTTTT.

This clonotype was picked up a small number of times. The chain is built from TRBV6-1 and TRBJ2-5; 12 bases map to TRBD1. CDR1 and CDR2 from the germline V gene are MNHNS and SASEGT. The CDR3 covers 15 residues. The V gene end was trimmed by 3 bases and the J gene end by 5 bases; junction bases not matched to a gene: 4. The CDR3 DNA is TGTGCCAGCAGTGAGGGGACAGGGGGCATGGAGACCCAGTACTTC. Amino acid sequence: CASSEGTGGMETQYF.

The chain links TRBV27 to TRBJ1-1; D is possibly TRBD1 (5 bases). The CDR3 consists of 14 residues. Germline V gene sequence: CDR1 MNHEY, CDR2 SMNVEV (reference sequence). Trimming left V 5 bases short and J 7 bases short, with 17 bases between. CDR3 sequence reads: CASSLQIGTGEAFF. The DNA of the CDR3 is TGTGCCAGCAGTCTTCAAATCGGGACCGGTGAAGCTTTCTTT.

This chain links TRBV5-1 with TRBJ2-2; D possibly uses TRBD1 or TRBD2 (5 bases each). Germline V gene sequence: CDR1 SGHRS, CDR2 YFSETQ. The germline V and J ends were trimmed by 0 bases and 4 bases, with 10 bases remaining between them. CDR3 length equals 15 residues. The CDR3 nucleotides are TGCGCCAGCAGCTTGGCGGGGCCGGGCACCGGGGAGCTGTTTTTT. Translated: CASSLAGPGTGELFF.

The chain links TRBV20-1 to TRBJ2-2; D possibly corresponds to TRBD1 (6 bases). The CDR3 contains 16 residues. Germline V gives CDR1 DFQATT, CDR2 SNEGSKA (reference sequence). Trimming took 1 base from V and 4 from J, leaving 16 bases between them. The DNA for the CDR3 is TGCAGTGCTAGAGTAGGGGGAGCGGCGCGCACCGGGGAGCTGTTTTTT. It encodes CSARVGGAARTGELFF.

This clonotype has ten or more counts. The chain joins TRBV29-1 to TRBJ2-1, with a possible D match to TRBD1 (6 bases). The CDR3 contains 13 residues. V lost 7 bases and J lost 0, with 10 bases in between. CDR1 and CDR2 from the germline V gene are SQVTM and ANQGSEA. This CDR3 reads CSASGVSYNEQFF. In nucleotides, the CDR3 is TGCAGCGCATCAGGGGTCTCCTACAATGAGCAGTTCTTC.

The table lists this clonotype with many counts. V gene TRBV7-8 combines with J gene TRBJ2-1; 11 nucleotides agree with TRBD2. Looked up from germline, CDR1 is SGHVS and CDR2 is FQNEAQ. V shed 3 bases, J shed 5 bases, and the junction held 0 bases outside the gene matches. The length of the CDR3 is 14 residues. CDR3 sequence reads: CASSLGLADNEQFF. CDR3 nucleotides: TGTGCCAGCAGCTTGGGACTAGCGGACAATGAGCAGTTCTTC.

The chain recombines TRBV11-1 with TRBJ2-6, with D uncertain. The CDR3 runs to 18 residues. The germline V gene has CDR1 SGHAT and CDR2 FQDESV (reference sequence). V was pared by 5 bases and J by 4 bases, with 21 bases between. CDR3 sequence reads: CASSKIAPGPDGANVLTF. CDR3 DNA sequence: TGTGCCAGCAGCAAAATAGCCCCGGGCCCGGACGGGGCCAACGTCCTGACTTTC.

The V call is TRBV5-1, the J call TRBJ2-3; 13 bases are a match to TRBD2. This CDR3 comprises 15 residues. V lost 5 bases, J lost 7 bases, and 7 bases stayed unmatched. CDR1 SGHRS and CDR2 YFSETQ come from the germline V gene. The CDR3 nucleotides are TGCGCCAGCAGGCGGACTAGCGGGAGTCGAAATACGCAGTATTTT. Amino acid sequence: CASRRTSGSRNTQYF.

This clonotype was counted at least ten times. The chain recombines TRBV20-1 with TRBJ2-3; the match to TRBD1 covers 9 bases. Germline trimming cut 0 bases from V and 3 bases from J; bases unmatched to any gene: 1. The CDR3 is 14 amino acids. The germline gives CDR1 DFQATT, CDR2 SNEGSKA (reference sequence). In DNA, the CDR3 is TGCAGTGCTAGAGAAGGGACAGGGACAGATACGCAGTATTTT. Translated: CSAREGTGTDTQYF.

This clonotype turned up a few times. V usage is TRBV6-1 and J usage is TRBJ2-1, with a possible D match to TRBD1 (6 bases). CDR1 MNHNS and CDR2 SASEGT come from the germline V gene. The CDR3 consists of 17 residues. The V end was cut by 5 bases, the J end by 0 bases, with 17 bases between. The CDR3 loop is CASSNPGHQYSYNEQFF. The DNA for the CDR3 is TGTGCCAGCAGTAATCCGGGACACCAGTACTCCTACAATGAGCAGTTCTTC.

This clonotype was observed a few times. The chain uses TRBV24-1 and TRBJ2-1; D uncertain. The germline gives CDR1 KGHDR, CDR2 SFDVKD. This CDR3 is built from 15 residues. V was pared by 4 bases and J by 6 bases, with 15 bases between. CDR3 DNA sequence: TGTGCCACCAGTGACTCAACAGAGGCTTTCAATGAGCAGTTCTTC. This encodes CATSDSTEAFNEQFF.

This clonotype was picked up a small number of times. The chain carries TRBV20-1 and TRBJ2-1; D remains ambiguous. From germline, CDR1 is DFQATT and CDR2 SNEGSKA (reference sequence). This CDR3 has 15 amino acids. Trimming removed 7 bases from V and 2 bases from J, with 18 bases in between. In nucleotides, the CDR3 is TGCAGTGGGTCAGCGTGGGCCGCTACCTACAATGAGCAGTTCTTC. It specifies CSGSAWAATYNEQFF.

V and J are TRBV5-1 and TRBJ2-1, with 14 bases matching TRBD2. V shed 4 bases, J shed 8 bases, and the junction held 8 bases outside the gene matches. The CDR3 has 16 amino acids. Germline CDR1 SGHRS, CDR2 YFSETQ. For the CDR3, the DNA is TGCGCCAGCAGCCCGGGACTAGCGGGAGCCTTTGATGAGCAGTTCTTC. This codes for CASSPGLAGAFDEQFF.

This clonotype was seen more than once but under ten times. The chain recombines TRBV2 with TRBJ1-1; D uncertain. There are 11 residues in the CDR3. Deletions cut 3 bases from V and 8 bases from J, with 7 bases between. Germline values: CDR1 SNHLY, CDR2 FYNNEI. CDR3 residues: CASSEYREAFF. As DNA, the CDR3 is TGTGCCAGCAGTGAGTACCGCGAAGCTTTCTTT. Together with reference TRBV2 and TRBJ1-1, the CDR3 gives the full variable domain: EPEVTQTPSHQVTQMGQEVILRCVPISNHLYFYWYRQILGQKVEFLVSFYNNEISEKSEIFDDQFSVERPDGSNFTLKIRSTKLEDSAMYFCASSEYREAFFGQGTRLTVV.

This chain links TRBV20-1 with TRBJ2-3, with D perhaps matching TRBD2 (5 bases). Trimming removed 3 bases at V and 4 bases at J, with 14 bases between. CDR3 size: 14 residues. Germline-derived CDR1 and CDR2 are DFQATT and SNEGSKA (reference sequence). In DNA, the CDR3 is TGCAGTGCTAGTGGTCTAGCTAGGGCAGATACGCAGTATTTT. This encodes CSASGLARADTQYF.

Many counts were recorded for this clonotype. This rearrangement joins TRBV5-1 to TRBJ1-1, with D perhaps matching TRBD1 (5 bases). Trimming left V 4 bases short and J 1 base short, with 14 bases between. CDR3 length: 15 residues. CDR1 is SGHRS and CDR2 is YFSETQ in the germline V gene. The DNA for the CDR3 is TGCGCCAGCAGCCCCGCGGGGCACCGGAACACTGAAGCTTTCTTT. Translating it yields CASSPAGHRNTEAFF.

This clonotype was detected only a few times. The chain employs TRBV30 and TRBJ2-1; D possibly corresponds to TRBD2 (5 bases). The CDR3 has 11 amino acids. V was cut by 4 bases and J by 4 bases, with 5 bases left in between. Germline V lookup: CDR1 GTSNPN, CDR2 SVGIG (reference sequence). In DNA, the CDR3 is TGTGCCTGGACGGGGTACAATGAGCAGTTCTTC. Its protein is CAWTGYNEQFF.

In its sample, this clonotype was seen many times. This chain connects TRBV5-1 to TRBJ1-3; D remains ambiguous. V was pared by 2 bases and J by 2 bases, with 5 bases between. The CDR3 length is 13 residues. Germline V gene lookup returns CDR1 SGHRS and CDR2 YFSETQ. The CDR3 DNA follows: TGCGCCAGCAGCTTCCTGCCTGGAAACACCATATATTTT. Protein sequence: CASSFLPGNTIYF. Combining the CDR3 with reference TRBV5-1 and TRBJ1-3 gives the whole variable domain KAGVTQTPRYLIKTRGQQVTLSCSPISGHRSVSWYQQTPGQGLQFLFEYFSETQRNKGNFPGRFSGRQFSNSRSEMNVSTLELGDSALYLCASSFLPGNTIYFGEGSWLTVV.

J is TRBJ2-2 and V is TRBV7-9; 7 nucleotides align to TRBD2. The J segment lost 4 bases and the V segment lost 2 bases, leaving 4 bases of the junction unmatched. Germline lookup yields CDR1 SEHNR and CDR2 FQNEAQ (reference sequence). The length of the CDR3 is 15 residues. The CDR3 here is CASSLSGTGTGELFF. CDR3 DNA sequence: TGTGCCAGCAGCTTAAGCGGGACTGGCACCGGGGAGCTGTTTTTT.

In this sample, this clonotype turned up a few times. The chain has TRBV12-3 or TRBV12-4 and TRBJ2-6, with TRBD1 identical over 7 bases. The CDR3 extends over 14 amino acids. The ends lost 6 bases at V and 4 bases at J; junction bases unmatched: 3. The CDR3 coding sequence is TGTGCCAGCAGCTCACAGGGGGGGGCCAACGTCCTGACTTTC. Its translation: CASSSQGGANVLTF.